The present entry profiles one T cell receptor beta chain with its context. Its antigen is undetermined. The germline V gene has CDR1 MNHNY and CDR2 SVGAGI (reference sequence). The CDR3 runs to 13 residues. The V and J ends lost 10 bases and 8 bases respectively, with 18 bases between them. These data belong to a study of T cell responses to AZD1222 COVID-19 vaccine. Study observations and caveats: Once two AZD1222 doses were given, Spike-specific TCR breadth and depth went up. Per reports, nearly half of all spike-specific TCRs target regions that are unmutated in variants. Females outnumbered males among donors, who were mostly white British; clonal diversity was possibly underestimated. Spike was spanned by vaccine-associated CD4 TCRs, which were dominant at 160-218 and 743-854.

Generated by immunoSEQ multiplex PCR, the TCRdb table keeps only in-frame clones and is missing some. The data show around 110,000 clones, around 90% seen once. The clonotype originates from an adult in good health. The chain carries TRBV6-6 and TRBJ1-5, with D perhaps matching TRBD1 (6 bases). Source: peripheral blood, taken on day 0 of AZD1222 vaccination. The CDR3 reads CATTMTGSEPQHF. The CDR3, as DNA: TGTGCCACCACTATGACAGGATCTGAGCCCCAGCATTTT.